This T cell receptor beta chain was retrieved from a study of CD8+CD57+ T cells in acquired aplastic anemia. Whole-study results and caveats: Between the patient and control groups, CD8+ Simpson's diversity did not differ significantly.

TCR beta VDJ and CDR3 profiles were obtained from a genomic DNA template. TCRdb independently ran MiXCR on the reads; one entry per CDR3 protein. The sample has some 170,000 distinct CDR3 sequences, over 70% seen once. Only patients with CD8+CD57+ cell expansion on flow cytometry were chosen for sequencing. Patients were untreated when blood was sampled. Remarks on this clonotype: Its target is not known.

The sequenced material came from sorted CD4+, CD8+, or CD8+CD57+ T cells (not recorded which) from PBMCs. This receptor was identified in a human donor with aplastic anemia.

CDR3 in DNA: TGTGCCACCATGGCGGGAAGCAATGAGCAGTTCTTC. Translation gives CATMAGSNEQFF. This rearrangement joins TRBV24-1 to TRBJ2-1, with a tentative D call TRBD2 (6 bases). The CDR3 consists of 12 residues. Germline-derived CDR1 and CDR2 are KGHDR and SFDVKD. Between the trimmed V and J ends, which lost 8 bases and 6 bases, there was a span of 10 bases.